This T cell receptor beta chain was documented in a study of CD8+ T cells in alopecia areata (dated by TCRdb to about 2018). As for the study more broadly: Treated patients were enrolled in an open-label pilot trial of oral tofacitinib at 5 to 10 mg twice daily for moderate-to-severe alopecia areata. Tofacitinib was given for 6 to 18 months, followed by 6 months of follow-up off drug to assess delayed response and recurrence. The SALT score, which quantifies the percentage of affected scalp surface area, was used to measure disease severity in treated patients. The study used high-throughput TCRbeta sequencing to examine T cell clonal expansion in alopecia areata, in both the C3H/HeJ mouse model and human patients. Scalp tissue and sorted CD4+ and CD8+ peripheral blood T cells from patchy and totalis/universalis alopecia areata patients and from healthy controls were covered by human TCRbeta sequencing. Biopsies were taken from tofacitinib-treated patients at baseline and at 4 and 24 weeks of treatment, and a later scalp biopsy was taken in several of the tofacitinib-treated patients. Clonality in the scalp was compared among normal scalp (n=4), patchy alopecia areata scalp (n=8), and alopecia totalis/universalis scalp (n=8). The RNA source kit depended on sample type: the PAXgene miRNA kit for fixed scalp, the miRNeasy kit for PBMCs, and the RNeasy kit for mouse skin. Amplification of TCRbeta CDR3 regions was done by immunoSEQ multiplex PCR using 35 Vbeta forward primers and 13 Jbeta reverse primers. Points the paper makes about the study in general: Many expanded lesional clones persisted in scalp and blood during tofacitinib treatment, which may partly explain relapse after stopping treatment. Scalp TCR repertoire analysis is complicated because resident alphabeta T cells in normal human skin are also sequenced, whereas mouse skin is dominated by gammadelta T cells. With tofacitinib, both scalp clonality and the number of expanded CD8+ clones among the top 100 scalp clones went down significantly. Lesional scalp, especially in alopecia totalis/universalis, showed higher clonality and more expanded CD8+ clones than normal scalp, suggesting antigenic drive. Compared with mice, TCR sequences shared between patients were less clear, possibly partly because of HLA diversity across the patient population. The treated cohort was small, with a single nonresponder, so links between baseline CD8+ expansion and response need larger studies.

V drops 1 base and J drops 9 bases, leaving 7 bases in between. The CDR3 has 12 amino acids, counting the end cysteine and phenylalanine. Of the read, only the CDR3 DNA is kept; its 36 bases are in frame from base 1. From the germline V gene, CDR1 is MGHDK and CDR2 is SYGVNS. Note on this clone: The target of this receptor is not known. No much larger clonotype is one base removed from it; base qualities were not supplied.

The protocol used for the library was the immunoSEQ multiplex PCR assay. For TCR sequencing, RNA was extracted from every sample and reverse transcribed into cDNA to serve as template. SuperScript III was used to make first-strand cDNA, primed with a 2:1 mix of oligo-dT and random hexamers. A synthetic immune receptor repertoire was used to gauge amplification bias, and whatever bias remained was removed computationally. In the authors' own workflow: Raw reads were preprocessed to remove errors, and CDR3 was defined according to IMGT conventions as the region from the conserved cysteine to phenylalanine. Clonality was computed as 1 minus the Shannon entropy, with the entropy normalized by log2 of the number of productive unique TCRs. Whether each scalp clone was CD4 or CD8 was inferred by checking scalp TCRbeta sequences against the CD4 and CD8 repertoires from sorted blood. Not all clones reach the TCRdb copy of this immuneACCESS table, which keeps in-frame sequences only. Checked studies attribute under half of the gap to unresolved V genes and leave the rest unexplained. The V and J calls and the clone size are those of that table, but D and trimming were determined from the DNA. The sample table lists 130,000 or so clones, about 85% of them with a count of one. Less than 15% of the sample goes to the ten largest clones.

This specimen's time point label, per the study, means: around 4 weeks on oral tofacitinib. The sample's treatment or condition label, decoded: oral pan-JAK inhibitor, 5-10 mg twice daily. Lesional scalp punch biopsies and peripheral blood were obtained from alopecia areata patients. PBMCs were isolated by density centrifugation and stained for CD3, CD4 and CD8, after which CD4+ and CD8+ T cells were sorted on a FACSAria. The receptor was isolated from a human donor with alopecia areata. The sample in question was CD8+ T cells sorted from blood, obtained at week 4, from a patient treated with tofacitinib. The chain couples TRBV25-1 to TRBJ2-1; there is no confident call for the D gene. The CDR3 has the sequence CASSEWDSEQFF. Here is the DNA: TGTGCCAGCAGTGAATGGGATAGTGAGCAGTTCTTC.